The 26 T cell receptor beta chains reported below all come from one sample, sequenced in a study of blood T cells in healthy people across ages (dated by TCRdb to the mid-2010s). Libraries were built with 5' RACE. A second PCR of roughly 7 to 11 cycles was performed with a sample-barcoded 5' primer and a J-beta primer mix. TCRdb redid the processing of the public reads, applying fastp at Q25 and MiXCR, and retained in-frame beta chains. Records with the same CDR3 protein are collapsed into one entry carrying the most frequent genes and DNA. The sample profile shows 1.5 million to 2 million distinct CDR3 sequences; about two fifths of them were found once. The ten largest make up approximately 22% of the sample. The sequenced material came from blood. All receptors come from a human donor in good health.

Concerning this clonotype: This sequence may be a read error, since a much larger clone differs from it by one base. It is unclear where the CDR3 begins or ends on the DNA, so no DNA is shown, and the CDR3 is as TCRdb lists it. The chain has TRBV7-8 and TRBJ2-4; TRBD1 reflects the table's D call only, with no check against the DNA. CDR1 SGHVS and CDR2 FQNEAQ come from the germline V gene. Including both end residues, the CDR3 is 13 amino acids long. CDR3 region: CACSAGQHYEQYF.

This clonotype appeared once. The V and J genes are TRBV27 and TRBJ2-3; TRBD1 agrees at 8 bases. The germline V gene has CDR1 MNHEY and CDR2 SMNVEV (reference sequence). This CDR3 spans 18 amino acids. With 5 bases clipped from V and 2 bases from J, the junction kept 15 bases outside the gene matches. The CDR3 bases are TGTGCCAGCAGTAATACAGGGGGTAGGAGTGTGAACACAGATACGCAGTATTTT. Translation: CASSNTGGRSVNTDTQYF.

V gene TRBV3-1 combines with J gene TRBJ1-6; 9 bases match TRBD1. This CDR3 spans 16 amino acids. Germline V gene lookup returns CDR1 LGHDT and CDR2 YNNKEL (reference sequence). Trimming at V came to 5 bases and at J to 10 bases, leaving 12 bases not matched to a gene. The CDR3 DNA sequence: TGTGCCAGCAGCTCTTATGCCGGGACAGGGACGTCACCCCTCCACTTT. Translated, it gives CASSSYAGTGTSPLHF.

This chain uses TRBV6-5 with TRBJ1-2; TRBD1 is a possible D gene (6 bases). Trimming removed 5 bases at V and 4 bases at J, with 14 bases between. The CDR3 has 14 amino acids. In germline, CDR1 is MNHEY, CDR2 SVGAGI. The CDR3 DNA follows: TGTGCCAGCAGTAGACAGGTCCGCGCCTATGGCTACACCTTC. It yields the protein CASSRQVRAYGYTF.

The CDR3 sequence is CSGNQLSGETQYF. CDR3 in DNA: TGCAGTGGAAACCAACTATCGGGAGAGACCCAGTACTTC. This chain joins TRBV20-1 and TRBJ2-5; D is ambiguous. The CDR3 length is 13 residues. From germline, CDR1 is DFQATT and CDR2 SNEGSKA (reference sequence). V shed 7 bases and J shed 4 bases, with 16 bases lying between them.

CDR3 loop: CASSYSGITYNEQFF. The CDR3 DNA sequence: TGTGCCAGCAGTTATTCGGGGATAACCTACAATGAGCAGTTCTTC. The rearrangement links TRBV6-6 to TRBJ2-1; tentatively, D is TRBD2 (5 bases). Per the germline V gene, CDR1 is MNHNY and CDR2 is SVGAGI (reference sequence). Trimming took 3 bases from V and 2 from J, leaving 11 bases between them. This CDR3 region has 15 residues.

The V call is TRBV20-1, the J call TRBJ2-3, with 7 bases fitting TRBD1. Germline loops: CDR1 DFQATT, CDR2 SNEGSKA (reference sequence). The CDR3 spans 15 residues. Trimming took 2 bases from V and 1 from J; bases not matched to a gene: 6. For the CDR3, the DNA is TGCAGTGCTAGATACGAGGGGGCGGGCACAGATACGCAGTATTTT. Protein product: CSARYEGAGTDTQYF.

This rearrangement joins TRBV5-5 to TRBJ1-1; D may be TRBD1 (6 bases). CDR1 and CDR2 (germline): SGHKS, YYEKEE (reference sequence). V gave up 6 bases and J gave up 2 bases, with 17 bases separating them. The CDR3 length is 15 residues. For the CDR3, the DNA is TGTGCCAGCAAGTGGGGGGCAACAGTTAACACTGAAGCTTTCTTT. This sequence encodes CASKWGATVNTEAFF.

The sample holds a few counts of this clonotype. This CDR3 is CASTPNGAQYGYTF. CDR3 bases: TGTGCCAGCACTCCTAATGGGGCGCAATATGGCTACACCTTC. This chain connects TRBV6-2 or TRBV6-3 to TRBJ1-2; D is possibly TRBD1 (5 bases). There are 14 residues in the CDR3. V gave up 7 bases and J gave up 5 bases, with 17 bases separating them. Germline CDR1 is MNHEY and CDR2 is SVGEGT.

Remarks on this clonotype: Germline and junction disagree at one end, which may indicate a read error. The chain recombines TRBV20-1 with TRBJ2-1; D perhaps matches TRBD2 (7 bases). Germline CDR1 reads DFQATT; CDR2 reads SNEGSKA (reference sequence). There are 15 residues in the CDR3. In nucleotides, the CDR3 is TGCAGTGCCAGAGAGGGGGGGACTGCGACCAATGAGCAGTTCTTC. Translating gives CSAREGGTATNEQFF.

This clonotype was seen a handful of times. The chain recombines TRBV27 with TRBJ2-5, with 8 bases matching TRBD2. This CDR3 has 15 residues. The V gene end was trimmed by 1 base and the J gene end by 4 bases; junction bases not matched to a gene: 5. In germline, CDR1 is MNHEY, CDR2 SMNVEV (reference sequence). The CDR3 spells CASSLYGGATETQYF. The CDR3 DNA sequence: TGTGCCAGCAGTTTATACGGGGGGGCTACAGAGACCCAGTACTTC.

This chain links TRBV9 with TRBJ1-1; D might be TRBD1 (6 bases). The CDR3 runs 15 residues. Trimming removed 0 bases from V and 8 bases from J, with 17 bases in between. Germline CDR1 and CDR2: SGDLS and YYNGEE. The CDR3 nucleotides are TGTGCCAGCAGCGTAGGCCTGGGGGAAGGGGGGGAAGCTTTCTTT. Protein sequence: CASSVGLGEGGEAFF.

The V and J genes are TRBV5-6 and TRBJ2-7, with 7 positions matching TRBD1. The germline V gene encodes CDR1 SGHDT and CDR2 YYEEEE. V shed 3 bases, J shed 2 bases, and the junction held 14 bases outside the gene matches. This CDR3 contains 17 residues. CDR3 nucleotide sequence: TGTGCCAGCAGCTCCTCAGCACCGGGACAGAATCCCTACGAGCAGTACTTC. Translation gives CASSSSAPGQNPYEQYF.

The rearrangement links TRBV29-1 to TRBJ2-5; D possibly uses TRBD1 or TRBD2 (6 bases each). The V and J ends lost 0 bases and 0 bases respectively, with 14 bases between them. The CDR3 is 16 residues long. Germline V gene sequence: CDR1 SQVTM, CDR2 ANQGSEA. The CDR3 protein is CSVEDRGPTYQETQYF. The CDR3 coding sequence is TGCAGCGTTGAAGATCGGGGGCCAACGTACCAAGAGACCCAGTACTTC.

This chain links TRBV3-1 with TRBJ2-4; 8 bases are shared with TRBD2. The J call may be mistaken, given a closer DNA end match to TRBJ2-7. Looked up from germline, CDR1 is LGHDT and CDR2 is YNNKEL (reference sequence). This CDR3 has 13 amino acids. The CDR3, as DNA: TGTGCCAGCAGCGGGCGGGAGGACTACGAGCAGTACTTC. Protein sequence: CASSGREDYEQYF.

This clonotype was detected only a few times. The chain links TRBV12-3 or TRBV12-4 to TRBJ1-6; TRBD1 is a possible D gene (6 bases). The CDR3 runs 14 residues. Trimming took 6 bases from V and 9 from J, leaving 15 bases between them. This chain's CDR3 is CASRLTGRVSPLHF. The DNA for the CDR3 is TGTGCCAGCAGACTGACAGGTCGGGTTTCACCCCTCCACTTT.

The chain is built from TRBV28 and TRBJ1-5; D unclear. This CDR3 has 12 residues. V was shortened by 8 bases and J by 0 bases, with 5 bases between the two germline ends. Germline V gene lookup returns CDR1 MDHEN and CDR2 SYDVKM. Here the CDR3 reads CASEVSNQPQHF. The CDR3 DNA is TGTGCCAGCGAGGTTAGCAATCAGCCCCAGCATTTT.

V usage is TRBV11-2 and J usage is TRBJ2-3; the D gene could be TRBD1 or TRBD2 (6 bases each). Germline V CDR1 and CDR2: SGHAT, FQNNGV. This CDR3 region has 15 residues. Trimming pared 5 bases from V and 0 bases from J, leaving 12 bases between. CDR3 coding DNA: TGTGCCAGCAGCAAGGGGGGATCTAGCACAGATACGCAGTATTTT. This translates into CASSKGGSSTDTQYF.

CDR3 DNA: TGTGCCAGCAGAACATCTGCCTATTATGGCTACACCTTC. Protein: CASRTSAYYGYTF. The chain uses TRBV12-3 or TRBV12-4 and TRBJ1-2; no reliable D call. V was cut by 6 bases and J by 5 bases, with 13 bases left in between. The length of the CDR3 is 13 residues.

This clonotype was counted a few times. The chain couples TRBV6-1 to TRBJ2-3, with 8 bases that match TRBD1. This CDR3 contains 14 residues. Per the germline V gene, CDR1 is MNHNS and CDR2 is SASEGT. V shed 4 bases, J shed 7 bases, and the junction held 7 bases outside the gene matches. The CDR3 nucleotides are TGTGCCAGCAGTGGCCAGACAGGGGTCTATACGCAGTATTTT. Protein sequence: CASSGQTGVYTQYF.

The chain has TRBV28 and TRBJ2-2; 8 bases are shared with TRBD2. The CDR3 sequence is 16 residues long. The germline V gene encodes CDR1 MDHEN and CDR2 SYDVKM. V shed 3 bases, J shed 2 bases, and the junction held 5 bases outside the gene matches. The CDR3 nucleotides are TGTGCCAGCAGTTTTGTGGGACTAGAAAACACCGGGGAGCTGTTTTTT. Translation gives CASSFVGLENTGELFF.

The J gene is TRBJ1-1, the V gene TRBV3-1; D remains unclear. Between the trimmed V and J ends, which lost 5 bases and 2 bases, there was a span of 15 bases. CDR3 length: 15 amino acids. The V gene's germline CDR1 is LGHDT and CDR2 YNNKEL (reference sequence). CDR3 bases: TGTGCCAGCAGCTTTTATCAGAGGGTAAACACTGAAGCTTTCTTT. This codes for CASSFYQRVNTEAFF.

This clonotype occurred a few times. The chain couples TRBV24-1 to TRBJ2-3; D is ambiguous. The CDR3 runs to 15 residues. The germline V gene has CDR1 KGHDR and CDR2 SFDVKD. The V gene lost 1 base and the J gene lost 3 bases, with 10 bases spanning the gap. The CDR3 region is CATSDLGRETDTQYF. Here the CDR3 DNA reads TGTGCCACCAGTGATTTAGGCAGAGAGACAGATACGCAGTATTTT.

J is TRBJ1-2 and V is TRBV9; D might be TRBD1 (5 bases). V lost 1 base to trimming and J lost 4 bases, with 20 bases between them. This CDR3 has 17 amino acids. Germline CDR1 is SGDLS and CDR2 is YYNGEE. The CDR3 loop reads CASSVLSGAGTFYGYTF. The CDR3 coding sequence is TGTGCCAGCAGCGTATTATCCGGGGCAGGGACTTTCTATGGCTACACCTTC.

V is TRBV12-3 or TRBV12-4 and J is TRBJ1-2; unclear D gene. The CDR3 sequence is 14 residues long. V was pared by 1 base and J by 8 bases, with 14 bases between. CDR3 in DNA: TGTGCCAGCAGTTTAGGGGGAACAACTATGGGCTACACCTTC. Protein product: CASSLGGTTMGYTF.

This clonotype occurred a few times. The chain is built from TRBV6-6 and TRBJ2-5, with 7 bases lining up with TRBD2. The CDR3 is made up of 15 amino acids. The V gene's germline CDR1 is MNHNY and CDR2 SVGAGI (reference sequence). Unmatched junction bases numbered 12, after V lost 6 bases and J lost 5 bases. In DNA, the CDR3 is TGTGCCAGCAGCCGCCAGGGATGGGGGGGTGAGACCCAGTACTTC. It is translated as CASSRQGWGGETQYF.